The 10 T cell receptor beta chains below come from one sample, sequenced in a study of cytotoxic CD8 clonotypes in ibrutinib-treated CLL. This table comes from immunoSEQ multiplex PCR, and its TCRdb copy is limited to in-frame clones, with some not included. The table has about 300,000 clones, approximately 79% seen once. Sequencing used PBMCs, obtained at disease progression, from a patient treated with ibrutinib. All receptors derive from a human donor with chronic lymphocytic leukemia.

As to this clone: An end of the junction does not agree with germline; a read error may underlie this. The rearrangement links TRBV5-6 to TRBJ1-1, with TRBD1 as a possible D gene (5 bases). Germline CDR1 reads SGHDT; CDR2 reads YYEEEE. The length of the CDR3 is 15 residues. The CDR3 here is CASRLGPRGGTEAFF. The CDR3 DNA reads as TGTGCCAGCAGATTGGGGCCCCGCGGAGGTACTGAAGCTTTCTTT.

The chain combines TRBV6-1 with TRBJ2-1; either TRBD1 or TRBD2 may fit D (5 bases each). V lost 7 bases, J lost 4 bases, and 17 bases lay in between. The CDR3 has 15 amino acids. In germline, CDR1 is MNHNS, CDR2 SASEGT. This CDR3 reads CASTMGDWDYNEQFF. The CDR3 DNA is TGTGCCAGCACCATGGGGGATTGGGATTACAATGAGCAGTTCTTC.

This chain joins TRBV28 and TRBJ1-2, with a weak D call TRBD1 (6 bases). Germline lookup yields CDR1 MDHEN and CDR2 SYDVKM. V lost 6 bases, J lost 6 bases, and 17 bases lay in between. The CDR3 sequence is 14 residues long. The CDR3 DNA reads TGTGCCAGCAGCCCCCCAGACAGGATCCATGGCTACACCTTC. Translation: CASSPPDRIHGYTF.

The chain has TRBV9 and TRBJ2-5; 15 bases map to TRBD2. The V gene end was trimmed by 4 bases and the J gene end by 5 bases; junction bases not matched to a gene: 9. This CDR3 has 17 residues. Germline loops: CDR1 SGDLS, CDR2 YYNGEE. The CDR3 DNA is TGTGCCAGCAGCTTCTCCGGACTAGCGGGGGGGCTGGAGACCCAGTACTTC. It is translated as CASSFSGLAGGLETQYF.

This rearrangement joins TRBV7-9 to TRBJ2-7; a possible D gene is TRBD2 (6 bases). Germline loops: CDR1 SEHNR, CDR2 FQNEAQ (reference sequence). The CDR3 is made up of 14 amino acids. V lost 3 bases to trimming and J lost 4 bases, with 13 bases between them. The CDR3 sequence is CASSFSGRLYEQYF. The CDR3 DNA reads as TGTGCCAGCAGCTTTAGCGGAAGACTGTACGAGCAGTACTTC.

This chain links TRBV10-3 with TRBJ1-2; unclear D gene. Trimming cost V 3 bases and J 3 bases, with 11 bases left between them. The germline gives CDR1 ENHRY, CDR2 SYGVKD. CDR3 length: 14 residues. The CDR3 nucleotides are TGTGCCATCAGTGATTCCACACGAGACTATGGCTACACCTTC. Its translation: CAISDSTRDYGYTF.

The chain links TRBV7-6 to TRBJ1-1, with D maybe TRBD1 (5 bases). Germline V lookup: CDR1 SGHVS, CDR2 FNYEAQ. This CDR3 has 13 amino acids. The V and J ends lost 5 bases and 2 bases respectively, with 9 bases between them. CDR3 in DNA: TGTGCCAGCAGCCGCGACAGCAACACTGAAGCTTTCTTT. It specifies CASSRDSNTEAFF.

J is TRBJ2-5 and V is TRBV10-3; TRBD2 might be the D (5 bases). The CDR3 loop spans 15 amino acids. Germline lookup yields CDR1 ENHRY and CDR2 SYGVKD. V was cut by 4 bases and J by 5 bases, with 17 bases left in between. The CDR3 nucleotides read TGTGCCATCAGTGGATCCCCAGAGGGTAGGGAGACCCAGTACTTC. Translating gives CAISGSPEGRETQYF.

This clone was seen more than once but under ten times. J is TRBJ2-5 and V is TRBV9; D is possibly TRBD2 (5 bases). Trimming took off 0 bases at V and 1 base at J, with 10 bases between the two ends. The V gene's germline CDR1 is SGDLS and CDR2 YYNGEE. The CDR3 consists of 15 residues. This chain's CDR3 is CASSVGAGPQETQYF. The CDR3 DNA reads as TGTGCCAGCAGCGTAGGTGCGGGCCCCCAAGAGACCCAGTACTTC. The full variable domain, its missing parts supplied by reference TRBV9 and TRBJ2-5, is DSGVTQTPKHLITATGQRVTLRCSPRSGDLSVYWYQQSLDQGLQFLIQYYNGEERAKGNILERFSAQQFPDLHSELNLSSLELGDSALYFCASSVGAGPQETQYFGPGTRLLVL.

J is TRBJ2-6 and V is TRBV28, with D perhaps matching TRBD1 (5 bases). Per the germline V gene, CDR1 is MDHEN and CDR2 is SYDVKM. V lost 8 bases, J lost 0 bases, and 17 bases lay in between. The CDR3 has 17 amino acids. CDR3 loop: CASGYFDSLSGANVLTF. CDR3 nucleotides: TGTGCCAGCGGCTACTTCGACAGTCTCTCTGGGGCCAACGTCCTGACTTTC.